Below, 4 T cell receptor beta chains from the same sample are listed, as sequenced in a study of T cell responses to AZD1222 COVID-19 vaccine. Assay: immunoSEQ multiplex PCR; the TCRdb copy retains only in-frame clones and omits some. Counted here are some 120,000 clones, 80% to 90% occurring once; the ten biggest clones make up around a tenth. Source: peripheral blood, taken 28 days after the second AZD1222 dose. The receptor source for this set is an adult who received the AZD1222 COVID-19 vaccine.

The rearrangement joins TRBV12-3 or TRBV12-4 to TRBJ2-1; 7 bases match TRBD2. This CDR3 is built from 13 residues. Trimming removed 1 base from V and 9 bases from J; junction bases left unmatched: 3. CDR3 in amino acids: CASSLGWGGEQFF. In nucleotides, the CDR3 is TGTGCCAGCAGTTTAGGGTGGGGGGGTGAGCAGTTCTTC.

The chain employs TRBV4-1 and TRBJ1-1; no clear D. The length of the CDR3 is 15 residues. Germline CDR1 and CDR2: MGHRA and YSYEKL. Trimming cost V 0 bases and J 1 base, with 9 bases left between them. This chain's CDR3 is CASSQERWRNTEAFF. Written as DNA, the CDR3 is TGCGCCAGCAGCCAAGAACGGTGGAGGAACACTGAAGCTTTCTTT.

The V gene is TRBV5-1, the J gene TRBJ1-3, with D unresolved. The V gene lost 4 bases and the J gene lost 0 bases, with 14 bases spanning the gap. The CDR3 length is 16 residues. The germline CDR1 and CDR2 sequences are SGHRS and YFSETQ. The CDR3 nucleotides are TGCGCCAGCAGCGGCAACAGCCTTTCCTCTGGAAACACCATATATTTT. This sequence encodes CASSGNSLSSGNTIYF.

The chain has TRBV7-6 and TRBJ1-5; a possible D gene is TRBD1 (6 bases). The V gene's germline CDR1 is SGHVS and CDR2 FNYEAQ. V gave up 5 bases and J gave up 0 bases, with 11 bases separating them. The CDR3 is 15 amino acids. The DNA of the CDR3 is TGTGCCAGCAGCCAAGGGGGGGTTAGCAATCAGCCCCAGCATTTT. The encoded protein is CASSQGGVSNQPQHF. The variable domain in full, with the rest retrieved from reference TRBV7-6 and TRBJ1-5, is GAGVSQSPRYKVTKRGQDVALRCDPISGHVSLYWYRQALGQGPEFLTYFNYEAQQDKSGLPNDRFSAERPEGSISTLTIQRTEQRDSAMYRCASSQGGVSNQPQHFGDGTRLSIL.